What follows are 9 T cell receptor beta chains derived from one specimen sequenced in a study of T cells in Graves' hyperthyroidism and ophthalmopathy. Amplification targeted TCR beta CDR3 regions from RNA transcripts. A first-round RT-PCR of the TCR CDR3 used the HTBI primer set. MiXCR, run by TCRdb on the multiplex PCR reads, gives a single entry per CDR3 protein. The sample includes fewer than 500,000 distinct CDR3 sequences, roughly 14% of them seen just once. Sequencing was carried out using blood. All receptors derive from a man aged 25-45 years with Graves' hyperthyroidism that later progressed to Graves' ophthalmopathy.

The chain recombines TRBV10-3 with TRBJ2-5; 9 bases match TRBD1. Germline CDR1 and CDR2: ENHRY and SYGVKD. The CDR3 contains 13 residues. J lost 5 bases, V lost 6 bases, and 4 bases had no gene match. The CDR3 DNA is TGTGCCATCAGAAGGACAGGGGAGGAGACCCAGTACTTC. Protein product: CAIRRTGEETQYF.

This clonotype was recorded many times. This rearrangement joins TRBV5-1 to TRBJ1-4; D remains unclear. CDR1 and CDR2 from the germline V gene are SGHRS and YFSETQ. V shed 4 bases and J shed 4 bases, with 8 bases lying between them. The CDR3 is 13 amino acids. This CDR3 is CASSRSINEKLFF. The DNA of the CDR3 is TGCGCCAGCAGCCGATCTATTAATGAAAAACTGTTTTTT.

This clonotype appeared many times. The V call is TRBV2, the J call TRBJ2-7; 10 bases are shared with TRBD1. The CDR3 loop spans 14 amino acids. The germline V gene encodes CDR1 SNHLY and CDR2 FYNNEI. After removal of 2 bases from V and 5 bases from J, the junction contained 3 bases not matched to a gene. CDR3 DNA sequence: TGTGCCAGCAGTGAATATGGACAGGGGGACGAGCAGTACTTC. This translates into CASSEYGQGDEQYF.

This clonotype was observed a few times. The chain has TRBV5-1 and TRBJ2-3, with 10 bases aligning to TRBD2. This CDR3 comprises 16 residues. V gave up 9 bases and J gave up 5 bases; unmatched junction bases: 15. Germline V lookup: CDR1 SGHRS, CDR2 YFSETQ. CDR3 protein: CATRRIASGGGDTQYF. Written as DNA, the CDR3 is TGCGCCACCAGAAGGATCGCTAGCGGGGGTGGAGATACGCAGTATTTT.

CDR3 sequence: CASSVDPQGSYEQYF. CDR3 sequence (DNA): TGTGCCAGCAGCGTAGATCCCCAGGGTTCATACGAGCAGTACTTC. This chain connects TRBV9 to TRBJ2-7, with a tentative D call TRBD1 (5 bases). V lost 0 bases, J lost 4 bases, and 14 bases lay in between. Per germline, CDR1 SGDLS and CDR2 YYNGEE. This CDR3 region has 15 residues.

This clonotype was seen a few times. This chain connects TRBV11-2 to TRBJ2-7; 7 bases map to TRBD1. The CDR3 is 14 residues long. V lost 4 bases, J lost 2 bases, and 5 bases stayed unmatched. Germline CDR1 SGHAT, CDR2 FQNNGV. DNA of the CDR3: TGTGCCAGCAGCTACTCCGGGACAGCCTACGAGCAGTACTTC. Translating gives CASSYSGTAYEQYF. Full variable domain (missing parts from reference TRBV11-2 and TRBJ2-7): EAGVAQSPRYKIIEKRQSVAFWCNPISGHATLYWYQQILGQGPKLLIQFQNNGVVDDSQLPKDRFSAERLKGVDSTLKIQPAKLEDSAVYLCASSYSGTAYEQYFGPGTRLTVT.

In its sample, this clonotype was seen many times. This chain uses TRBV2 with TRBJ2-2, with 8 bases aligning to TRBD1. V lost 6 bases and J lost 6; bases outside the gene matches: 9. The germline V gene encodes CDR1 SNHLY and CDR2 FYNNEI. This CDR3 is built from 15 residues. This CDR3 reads CASRRDRIYAGELFF. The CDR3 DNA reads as TGTGCCAGCAGGAGGGACAGGATTTACGCCGGGGAGCTGTTTTTT.

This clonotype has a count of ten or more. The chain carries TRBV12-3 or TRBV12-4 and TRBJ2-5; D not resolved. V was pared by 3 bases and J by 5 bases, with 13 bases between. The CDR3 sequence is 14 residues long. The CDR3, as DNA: TGTGCCAGCAGTTTTCTGTTGTCAATGGAGACCCAGTACTTC. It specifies CASSFLLSMETQYF.

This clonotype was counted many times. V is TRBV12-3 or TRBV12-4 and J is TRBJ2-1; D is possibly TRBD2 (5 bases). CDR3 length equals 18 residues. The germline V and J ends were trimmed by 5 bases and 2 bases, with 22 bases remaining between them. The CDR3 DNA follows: TGTGCCAGCAGTCCTGAGCTGGGCGGGCAACTTGCCTACAATGAGCAGTTCTTC. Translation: CASSPELGGQLAYNEQFF.